The present T cell receptor beta chain was sequenced within a study of cytomegalovirus exposure and HLA in healthy donors. Study-wide results and limits: In the 130 or so validation repertoires, approximately 93% of cluster scores exceeded 0, per a later analysis.

The CDR3 consists of 14 residues. With 5 bases removed from V and 3 bases from J, the gap between germline ends came to 16 bases. Germline CDR1 is SQVTM and CDR2 is ANQGSEA. This table comes from immunoSEQ multiplex PCR, and its TCRdb copy is limited to in-frame clones, with some not included. The table shows a few hundred thousand clones, with 90% occurring only once. Of note for this clone: Its antigen is not known.

This clonotype originated in a woman between 25 and 40 years old in good health and CMV-seronegative. Sequenced sample: PBMCs. The chain joins TRBV29-1 to TRBJ1-2; D ambiguous. The CDR3 protein is CSVTLLGGDYGYTF. The DNA of the CDR3 is TGCAGCGTTACATTACTCGGCGGGGACTATGGCTACACCTTC.